This T cell receptor beta chain is from a study of cytomegalovirus exposure and HLA in healthy donors. In the study overall: A prior analysis found 117 million unique TCR beta sequences from roughly 180 million T cells.

Points from the study as a whole: TCR beta sequences numbering under 20,000 were associated with HLA alleles at 0.05 false discovery rate in a later analysis.

This clone has just one count. Its cognate antigen is unknown. The V gene's germline CDR1 is MNHEY and CDR2 SMNVEV (reference sequence). This CDR3 has 13 residues. Trimming pared 5 bases from V and 7 bases from J, leaving 14 bases between. Primers: 60 Vbeta forward and 13 Jbeta reverse. Assay used: immunoSEQ multiplex PCR; TCRdb lists only in-frame clones, some missing. This sample has around 92,000 clones, with about 70% found just once. The sample was PBMCs. The TCR comes from a woman in her sixties or seventies in good health and CMV-seropositive. The J gene is TRBJ1-2, the V gene TRBV27, with D hard to call. The CDR3 bases are TGTGCCAGCAGTCCCCGAGTGGGAGCTGGCTACACCTTC. It yields the protein CASSPRVGAGYTF.